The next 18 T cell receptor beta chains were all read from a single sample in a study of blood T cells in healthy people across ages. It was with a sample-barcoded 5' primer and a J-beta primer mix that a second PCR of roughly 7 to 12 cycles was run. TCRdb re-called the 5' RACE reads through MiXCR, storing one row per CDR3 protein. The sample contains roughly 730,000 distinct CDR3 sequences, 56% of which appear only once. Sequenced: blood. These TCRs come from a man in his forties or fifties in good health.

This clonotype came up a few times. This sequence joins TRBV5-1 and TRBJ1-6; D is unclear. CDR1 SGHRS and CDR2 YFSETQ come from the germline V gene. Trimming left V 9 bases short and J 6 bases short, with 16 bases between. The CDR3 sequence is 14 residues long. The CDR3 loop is CATSQDVRNSPLHF. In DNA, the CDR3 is TGCGCCACCAGTCAGGACGTCCGTAATTCACCCCTCCACTTT.

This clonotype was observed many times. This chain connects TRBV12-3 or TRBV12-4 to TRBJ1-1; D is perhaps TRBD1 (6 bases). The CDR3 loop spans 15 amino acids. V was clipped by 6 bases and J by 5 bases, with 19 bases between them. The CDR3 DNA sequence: TGTGCCAGCAGCCTGACAGGCCCCAGGGAGACTGAAGCTTTCTTT. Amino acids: CASSLTGPRETEAFF.

The CDR3 here is CASSRRDRGLPLETQYF. The CDR3 DNA reads as TGTGCCAGCAGTAGGAGGGACAGGGGGCTTCCTCTGGAGACCCAGTACTTC. The rearrangement joins TRBV6-1 to TRBJ2-5; TRBD1 aligns across 12 bases. This CDR3 region has 17 residues. J gave up 5 bases and V 5 bases, and 12 bases lay outside the gene matches. Germline V CDR1 and CDR2: MNHNS, SASEGT.

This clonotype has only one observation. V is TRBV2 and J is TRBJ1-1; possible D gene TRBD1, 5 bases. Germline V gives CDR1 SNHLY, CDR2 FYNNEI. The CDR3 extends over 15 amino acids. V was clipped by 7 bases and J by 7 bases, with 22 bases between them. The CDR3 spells CASKPRDSPVNEAFF. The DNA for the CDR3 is TGTGCCAGCAAACCTCGAGACAGTCCGGTAAATGAAGCTTTCTTT. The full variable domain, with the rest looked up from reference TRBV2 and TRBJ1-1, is EPEVTQTPSHQVTQMGQEVILRCVPISNHLYFYWYRQILGQKVEFLVSFYNNEISEKSEIFDDQFSVERPDGSNFTLKIRSTKLEDSAMYFCASKPRDSPVNEAFFGQGTRLTVV.

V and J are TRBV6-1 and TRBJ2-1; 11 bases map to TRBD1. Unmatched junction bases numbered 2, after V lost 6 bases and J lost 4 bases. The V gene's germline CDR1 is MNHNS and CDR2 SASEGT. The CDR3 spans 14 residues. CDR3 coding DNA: TGTGCCAGCAGAGGACAGGGGGCGTACAATGAGCAGTTCTTC. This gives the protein CASRGQGAYNEQFF.

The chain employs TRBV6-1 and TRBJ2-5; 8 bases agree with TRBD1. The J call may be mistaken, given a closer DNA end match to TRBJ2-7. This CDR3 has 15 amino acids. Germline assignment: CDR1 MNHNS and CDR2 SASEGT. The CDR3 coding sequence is TGTGCCAGCAGCCCAACCAGCCGCGGACAGGGCGAGCAGTACTTC. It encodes CASSPTSRGQGEQYF.

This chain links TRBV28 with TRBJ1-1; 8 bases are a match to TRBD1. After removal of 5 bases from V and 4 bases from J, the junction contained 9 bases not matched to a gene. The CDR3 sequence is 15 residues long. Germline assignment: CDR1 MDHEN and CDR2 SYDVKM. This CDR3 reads CASSVKTGETTEAFF. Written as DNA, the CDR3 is TGTGCCAGCAGTGTGAAGACAGGGGAGACCACTGAAGCTTTCTTT. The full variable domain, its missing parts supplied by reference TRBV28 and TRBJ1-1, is DVKVTQSSRYLVKRTGEKVFLECVQDMDHENMFWYRQDPGLGLRLIYFSYDVKMKEKGDIPEGYSVSREKKERFSLILESASTNQTSMYLCASSVKTGETTEAFFGQGTRLTVV.

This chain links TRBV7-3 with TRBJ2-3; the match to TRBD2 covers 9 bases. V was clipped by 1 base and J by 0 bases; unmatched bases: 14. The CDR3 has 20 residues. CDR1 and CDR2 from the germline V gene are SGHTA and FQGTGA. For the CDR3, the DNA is TGTGCCAGCAGCTTAAGGCCTAGCGGGGTGACGCGGGGGAGCACAGATACGCAGTATTTT. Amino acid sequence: CASSLRPSGVTRGSTDTQYF.

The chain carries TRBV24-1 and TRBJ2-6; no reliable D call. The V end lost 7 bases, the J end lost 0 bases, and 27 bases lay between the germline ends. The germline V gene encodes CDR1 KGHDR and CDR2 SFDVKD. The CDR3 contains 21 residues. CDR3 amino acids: CATRSPPRVSLPSSGANVLTF. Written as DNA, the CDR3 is TGTGCCACCAGATCCCCCCCGCGAGTGAGCTTACCCAGCTCTGGGGCCAACGTCCTGACTTTC.

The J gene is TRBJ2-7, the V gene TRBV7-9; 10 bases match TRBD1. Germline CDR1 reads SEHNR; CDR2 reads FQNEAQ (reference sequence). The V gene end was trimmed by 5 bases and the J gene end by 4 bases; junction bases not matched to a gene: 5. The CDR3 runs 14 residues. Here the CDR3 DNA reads TGTGCCAGCAGCCTGGGACAGGGGCAGTACGAGCAGTACTTC. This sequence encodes CASSLGQGQYEQYF.

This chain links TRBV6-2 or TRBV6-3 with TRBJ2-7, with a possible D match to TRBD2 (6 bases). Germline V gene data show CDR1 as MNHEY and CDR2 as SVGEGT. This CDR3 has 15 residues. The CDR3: CVTPYGGLSSYEQYF. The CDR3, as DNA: TGTGTTACACCATACGGGGGATTAAGCTCCTACGAGCAGTACTTC.

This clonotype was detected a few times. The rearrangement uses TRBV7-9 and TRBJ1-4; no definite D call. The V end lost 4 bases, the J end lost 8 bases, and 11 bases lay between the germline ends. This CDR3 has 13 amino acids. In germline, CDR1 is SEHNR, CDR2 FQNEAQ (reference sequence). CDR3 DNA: TGTGCCAGCAGCTCAGGATTCAGCGAAAAACTGTTTTTT. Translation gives CASSSGFSEKLFF.

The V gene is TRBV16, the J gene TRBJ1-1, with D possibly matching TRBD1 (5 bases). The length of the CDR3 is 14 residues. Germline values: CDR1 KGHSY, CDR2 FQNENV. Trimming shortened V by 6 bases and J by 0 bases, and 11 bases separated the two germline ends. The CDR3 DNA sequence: TGTGCCAGCAGTCCGACAGTCATGAACACTGAAGCTTTCTTT. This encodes CASSPTVMNTEAFF.

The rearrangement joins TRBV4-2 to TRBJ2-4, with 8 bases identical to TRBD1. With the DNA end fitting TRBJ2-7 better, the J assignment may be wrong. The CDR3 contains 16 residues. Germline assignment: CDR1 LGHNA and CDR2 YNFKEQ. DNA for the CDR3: TGTGCCAGCAGCCCAATGGCGTCCAGGGGGCTGTACGAGCAGTACTTC. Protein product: CASSPMASRGLYEQYF.

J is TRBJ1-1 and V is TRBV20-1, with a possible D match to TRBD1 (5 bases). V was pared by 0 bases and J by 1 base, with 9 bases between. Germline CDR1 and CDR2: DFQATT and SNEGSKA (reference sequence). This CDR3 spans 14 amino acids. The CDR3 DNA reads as TGCAGTGCTAGAGACGGGAGGGGGAACACTGAAGCTTTCTTT. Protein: CSARDGRGNTEAFF.

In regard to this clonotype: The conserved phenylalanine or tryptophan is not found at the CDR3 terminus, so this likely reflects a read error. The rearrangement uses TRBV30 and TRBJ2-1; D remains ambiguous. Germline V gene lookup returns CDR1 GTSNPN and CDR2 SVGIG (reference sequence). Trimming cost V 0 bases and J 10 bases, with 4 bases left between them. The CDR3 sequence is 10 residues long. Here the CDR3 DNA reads TGTGCCTGGAGTGTACTGGAGCAGTTCGTC. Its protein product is CAWSVLEQFV.

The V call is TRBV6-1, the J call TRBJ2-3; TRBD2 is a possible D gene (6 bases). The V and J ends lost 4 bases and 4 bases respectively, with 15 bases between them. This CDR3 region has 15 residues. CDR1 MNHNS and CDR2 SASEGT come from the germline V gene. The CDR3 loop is CASSVESLAADTQYF. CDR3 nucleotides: TGTGCCAGCAGTGTTGAGTCCTTAGCGGCAGATACGCAGTATTTT.

Written as DNA, the CDR3 is TGTGCCAGCAGCTCTAGCGGGGGACTGGAGACCCAGTACTTC. The encoded protein is CASSSSGGLETQYF. The chain is built from TRBV27 and TRBJ2-5; TRBD2 matches 10 bases. Germline CDR1 and CDR2: MNHEY and SMNVEV (reference sequence). This CDR3 spans 14 amino acids. V shed 6 bases and J 5 bases; nucleotides not matched to a gene: 6.